A selection of T cell receptor beta chains follows, all from one sample in a study of cytomegalovirus exposure and HLA in healthy donors. The data were produced by immunoSEQ multiplex PCR, yet TCRdb's version contains in-frame clones alone and is incomplete. The sample records some 170,000 clones, approximately 81% being singletons. Material for sequencing was PBMCs. These receptors were taken from a woman in her thirties in good health and CMV-seronegative. Both conserved end residues are part of each CDR3. Fields, in order: V gene, clone size, J gene, D gene, CDR3 protein, CDR3 DNA. A D gene is named only where the DNA matches it firmly. Rows give clone size only sometimes, using once, few, many, or a class for an expanded clone.

TRBV28	.	TRBJ1-1	.	CASSLRGTEAFF	TGTGCCAGCAGTTTAAGAGGGACTGAAGCTTTCTTT
TRBV6-9	.	TRBJ1-1	.	CASSYGGAFF	TGTGCCAGCAGTTATGGAGGAGCTTTCTTT
TRBV7-9	.	TRBJ1-1	TRBD1	CASSPADRGKNTEAFF	TGTGCCAGCAGCCCCGCCGACAGGGGGAAGAACACTGAAGCTTTCTTT
TRBV28	.	TRBJ1-1	TRBD1	CASRRTGGAEAFF	TGTGCCAGCAGAAGAACAGGGGGCGCTGAAGCTTTCTTT
TRBV6-5	.	TRBJ2-7	TRBD1	CASSYSVRGLYEQYF	TGTGCCAGCAGTTACTCGGTCAGGGGGCTCTACGAGCAGTACTTC
TRBV6-6	.	TRBJ1-2	TRBD1	CASSQIQGAGYGYTF	TGTGCCAGCAGCCAGATTCAGGGGGCTGGCTATGGCTACACCTTC
TRBV19	once	TRBJ2-7	TRBD2	CASTQPGLASYEQYF	TGTGCCAGTACCCAACCGGGACTAGCCTCCTACGAGCAGTACTTC
TRBV27	.	TRBJ1-1	.	CASSYFSGAFEAFF	TGTGCCAGCAGTTACTTCTCTGGGGCCTTTGAAGCTTTCTTT
TRBV19	.	TRBJ2-7	.	CASSMTGRGDEQYF	TGTGCCAGTAGTATGACAGGAAGGGGTGACGAGCAGTACTTC
TRBV15	.	TRBJ1-2	TRBD1	CATSSASGTGYYGYTF	TGTGCCACCAGCAGTGCGTCCGGGACAGGCTACTATGGCTACACCTTC
TRBV2	few	TRBJ2-7	.	CASSQTTTYEQYF	TGTGCCAGCTCCCAGACTACCACCTACGAGCAGTACTTC
TRBV10-3	.	TRBJ2-3	.	CAIAGAPDTQYF	TGTGCCATCGCGGGGGCCCCCGATACGCAGTATTTT
TRBV7-9	once	TRBJ2-5	.	CASSLGLAEGETQYF	TGTGCCAGCAGCTTAGGGTTAGCGGAGGGGGAGACCCAGTACTTC
TRBV30	.	TRBJ1-4	TRBD1	CAWSSQGGEKLFF	TGTGCCTGGAGTTCACAGGGGGGTGAAAAACTGTTTTTT
TRBV6-5	.	TRBJ2-1	.	CASSQGQTIDEQFF	TGTGCCAGCAGTCAAGGACAGACTATTGATGAGCAGTTCTTC
TRBV27	.	TRBJ1-2	.	CASNSGVGYGYTF	TGTGCCAGCAACTCAGGGGTGGGCTATGGCTACACCTTC
TRBV4-2	.	TRBJ2-5	TRBD2	CASSQLAGGQETQYF	TGTGCCAGCTCCCAGCTAGCGGGAGGTCAAGAGACCCAGTACTTC
TRBV15	.	TRBJ2-7	.	CATSRSSVFEQYF	TGTGCCACCAGCAGATCAAGCGTGTTCGAGCAGTACTTC
TRBV9	.	TRBJ2-1	.	CASSVGAGLSNEQFF	TGTGCCAGCAGCGTAGGGGCAGGGTTAAGCAATGAGCAGTTCTTC
TRBV30	.	TRBJ2-7	TRBD1	CAWDPGQGGHEQYF	TGTGCCTGGGACCCGGGACAGGGAGGCCACGAGCAGTACTTC
TRBV7-9	.	TRBJ1-1	.	CASSLVTGGAGSTFF	TGTGCCAGCAGCTTAGTGACGGGGGGAGCTGGGTCGACTTTCTTT
TRBV19	.	TRBJ2-1	TRBD1	CASTTGRFNEQFF	TGTGCCAGTACGACAGGGCGGTTCAATGAGCAGTTCTTC